This T cell receptor (beta chain) was captured in a study of metastatic and nonmetastatic thyroid tumors (dated by TCRdb to about 2020). With regard to the full study: The researchers compared repertoires between peripheral blood samples and tumor or nodule tissue samples from patients with malignant or benign thyroid disease.

No patient had received any treatment before thyroid surgery. Patient clinical samples collected from the early 2010s to the late 2010s were retrospectively analysed using T-cell receptor beta sequencing. The protocol used for the library was PCR. The reads were generated on an Illumina HiSeq 4000. High-throughput sequencing was used to profile the TCR beta-chain CDR3 region of each patient. In the paper's pipeline: CDR3 differences across clinicopathological groups were used to build a classifier for discriminating distant-metastatic papillary thyroid cancer patients. Repertoire diversity was assessed with the Shannon index, and tumor-blood repertoire similarity with the Morisita-Horn index. The public sequencing data were trimmed at Q25 with fastp and processed into clonotypes with MiXCR by TCRdb, which kept only in-frame beta chains. These V and J calls are TCRdb output, not the study's own analysis. The sample includes approximately 6,300 clones, with around a third observed a single time. Jointly, the top ten make up approximately 24% of the sample.

Of note for this clone: The specificity of this receptor is unknown. Base qualities were left out, and no much larger clone turns up one base away.

On the study overall, not on this receptor specifically: TCR beta diversity was reported as significantly higher in malignant tumors than in benign nodules, in both blood and tumor samples.

Sequenced input: adjacent normal tissue. The TCR sequence derives from a male donor with papillary thyroid cancer or a benign thyroid nodule (not recorded which). Some clones in this sample may be carry-over from other donors' samples.

The CDR3 region has the sequence CASSLVATGASFGGELFF. The sequenced DNA: TGCGCCAGCAGCTTGGTCGCGACAGGGGCTTCTTTTGGCGGGGAGCTGTTTTTT. The sequence joins TRBV5-1 to TRBJ2-2; 8 bases in the middle match TRBD1. The CDR3, cysteine through phenylalanine, is 18 amino acids long. Just the 54-base CDR3 DNA is kept, in frame starting at base 1. Germline trimming: 0 bases from V, 7 bases from J; junction bases outside gene matches: 14. From the germline V gene, CDR1 is SGHRS and CDR2 is YFSETQ.